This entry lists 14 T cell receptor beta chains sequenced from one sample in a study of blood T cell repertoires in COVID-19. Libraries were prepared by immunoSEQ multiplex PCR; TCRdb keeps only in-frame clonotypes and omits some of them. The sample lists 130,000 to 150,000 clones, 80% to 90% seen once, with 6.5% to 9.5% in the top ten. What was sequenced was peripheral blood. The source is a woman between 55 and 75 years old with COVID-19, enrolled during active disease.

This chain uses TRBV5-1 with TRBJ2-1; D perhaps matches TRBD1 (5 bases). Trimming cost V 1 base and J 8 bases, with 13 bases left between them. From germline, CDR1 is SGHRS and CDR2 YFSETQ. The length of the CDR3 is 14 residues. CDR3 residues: CASSLRTGWDEQFF. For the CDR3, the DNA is TGCGCCAGCAGCTTGAGAACAGGCTGGGATGAGCAGTTCTTC.

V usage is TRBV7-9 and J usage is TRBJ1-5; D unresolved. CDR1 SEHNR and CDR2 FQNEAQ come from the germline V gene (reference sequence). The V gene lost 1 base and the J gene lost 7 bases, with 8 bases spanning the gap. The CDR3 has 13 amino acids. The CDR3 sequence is CASSLGAGQPQHF. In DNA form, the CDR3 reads TGTGCCAGCAGCTTAGGGGCTGGGCAGCCCCAGCATTTT.

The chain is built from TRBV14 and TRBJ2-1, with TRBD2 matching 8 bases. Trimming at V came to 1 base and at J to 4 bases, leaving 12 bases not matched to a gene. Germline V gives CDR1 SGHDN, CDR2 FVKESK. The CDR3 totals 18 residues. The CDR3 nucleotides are TGTGCCAGCAGCCAAGCCCAGTGGGGACTAGTTAGGTACAATGAGCAGTTCTTC. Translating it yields CASSQAQWGLVRYNEQFF.

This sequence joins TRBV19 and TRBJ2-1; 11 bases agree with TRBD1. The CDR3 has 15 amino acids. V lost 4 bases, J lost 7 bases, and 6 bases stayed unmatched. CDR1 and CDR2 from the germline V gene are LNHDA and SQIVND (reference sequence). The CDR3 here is CASSTGTGGGNEQFF. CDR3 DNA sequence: TGTGCCAGTAGTACCGGGACAGGGGGGGGGAATGAGCAGTTCTTC.

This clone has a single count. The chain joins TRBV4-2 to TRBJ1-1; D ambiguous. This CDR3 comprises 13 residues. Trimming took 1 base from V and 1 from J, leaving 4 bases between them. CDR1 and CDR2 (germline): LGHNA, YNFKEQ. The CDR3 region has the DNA TGTGCCAGCAGCCAAGGAGGGAACACTGAAGCTTTCTTT. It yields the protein CASSQGGNTEAFF.

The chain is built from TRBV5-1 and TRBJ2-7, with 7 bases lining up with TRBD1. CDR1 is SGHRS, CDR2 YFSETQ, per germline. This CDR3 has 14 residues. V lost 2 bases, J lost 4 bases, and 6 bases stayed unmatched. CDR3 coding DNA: TGCGCCAGCAGCTTAAGGGACAGCAAATACGAGCAGTACTTC. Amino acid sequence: CASSLRDSKYEQYF.

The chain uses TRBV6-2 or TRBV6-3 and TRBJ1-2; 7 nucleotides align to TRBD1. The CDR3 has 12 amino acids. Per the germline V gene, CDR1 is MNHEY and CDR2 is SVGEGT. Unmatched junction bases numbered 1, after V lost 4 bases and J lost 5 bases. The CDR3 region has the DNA TGTGCCAGCAGTTTGACAGGGTATGGCTACACCTTC. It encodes CASSLTGYGYTF.

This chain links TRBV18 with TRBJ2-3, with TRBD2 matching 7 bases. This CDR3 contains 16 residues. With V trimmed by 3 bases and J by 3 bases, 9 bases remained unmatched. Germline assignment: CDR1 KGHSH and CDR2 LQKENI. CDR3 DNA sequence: TGTGCCAGCTCACCCCCAGGAGAGCGGGGAACAGATACGCAGTATTTT. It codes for CASSPPGERGTDTQYF.

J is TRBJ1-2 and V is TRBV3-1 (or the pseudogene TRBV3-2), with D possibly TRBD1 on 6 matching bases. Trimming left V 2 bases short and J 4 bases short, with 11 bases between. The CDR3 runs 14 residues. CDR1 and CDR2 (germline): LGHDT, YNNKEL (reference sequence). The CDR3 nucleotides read TGTGCCAGCAGCCAACACAGGGCAAGCTATGGCTACACCTTC. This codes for CASSQHRASYGYTF.

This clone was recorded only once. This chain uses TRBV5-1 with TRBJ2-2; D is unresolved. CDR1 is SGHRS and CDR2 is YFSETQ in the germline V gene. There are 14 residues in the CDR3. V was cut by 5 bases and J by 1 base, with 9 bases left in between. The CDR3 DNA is TGCGCCAGCAGTACGGTCCTGAACACCGGGGAGCTGTTTTTT. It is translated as CASSTVLNTGELFF.

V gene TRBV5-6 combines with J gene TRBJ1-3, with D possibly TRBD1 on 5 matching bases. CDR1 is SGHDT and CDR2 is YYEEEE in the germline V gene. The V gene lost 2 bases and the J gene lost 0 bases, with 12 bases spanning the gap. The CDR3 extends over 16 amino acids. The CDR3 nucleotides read TGTGCCAGCAGCTTTTACAGGCTTACCTCTGGAAACACCATATATTTT. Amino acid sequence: CASSFYRLTSGNTIYF.

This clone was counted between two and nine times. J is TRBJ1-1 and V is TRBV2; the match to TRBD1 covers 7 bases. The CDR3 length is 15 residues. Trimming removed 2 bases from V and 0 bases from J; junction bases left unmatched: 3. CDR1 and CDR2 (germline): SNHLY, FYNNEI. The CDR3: CASSERDSLNTEAFF. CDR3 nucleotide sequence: TGTGCCAGCAGTGAAAGGGACAGTCTGAACACTGAAGCTTTCTTT.

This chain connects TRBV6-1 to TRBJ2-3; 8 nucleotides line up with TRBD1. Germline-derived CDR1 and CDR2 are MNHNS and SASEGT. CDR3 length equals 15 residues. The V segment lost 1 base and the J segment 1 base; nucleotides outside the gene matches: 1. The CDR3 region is CASSEETGGTDTQYF. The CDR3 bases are TGTGCCAGCAGTGAAGAGACAGGGGGCACAGATACGCAGTATTTT.

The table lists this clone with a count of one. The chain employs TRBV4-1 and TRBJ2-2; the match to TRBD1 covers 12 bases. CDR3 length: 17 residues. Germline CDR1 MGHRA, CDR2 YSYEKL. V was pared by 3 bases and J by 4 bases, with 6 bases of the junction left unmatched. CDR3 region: CASSHRDRGLITGELFF. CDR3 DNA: TGCGCCAGCAGCCACAGGGACAGGGGGCTGATCACCGGGGAGCTGTTTTTT.